This entry lists 20 T cell receptor beta chains sequenced from one sample in a study of blood T cell repertoires in COVID-19 (dated by TCRdb to 2020 to 2021). Library preparation employed the immunoSEQ multiplex PCR assay. This immuneACCESS table, as held by TCRdb, lists in-frame sequences with V and J called but not all clones. Of the missing ones, under half trace to an unresolved V gene in checked studies; the others have no known cause. The table for this sample lists nearly 350,000 clones; around nine tenths of them were counted only once. The top ten constitute around 3.5% of the sample. Sequenced material: peripheral blood. Receptors were obtained from a young woman who had recovered from COVID-19.

This clone has only one observation. The chain joins TRBV7-9 to TRBJ1-5; D perhaps matches TRBD1 (5 bases). The germline V gene encodes CDR1 SEHNR and CDR2 FQNEAQ (reference sequence). The CDR3 has 13 residues. The DNA for the CDR3 is TGTGCAGGTGGGGGGGAGAGCAATCAGCCCCAGCATTTT. It yields the protein CAGGGESNQPQHF.

The chain recombines TRBV27 with TRBJ1-5; TRBD1 might be the D (6 bases). CDR3 size: 15 residues. Trimming cost V 2 bases and J 3 bases, with 11 bases left between them. Germline V gene lookup returns CDR1 MNHEY and CDR2 SMNVEV (reference sequence). CDR3 amino acids: CASSLRSGVNQPQHF. The CDR3 region has the DNA TGTGCCAGCAGTTTACGGTCAGGGGTCAATCAGCCCCAGCATTTT.

The chain carries TRBV19 and TRBJ2-1; 11 bases line up with TRBD2. Unmatched junction bases numbered 7, after V lost 5 bases and J lost 7 bases. This CDR3 has 15 residues. In germline, CDR1 is LNHDA, CDR2 SQIVND (reference sequence). CDR3: CASSLTSGMGNEQFF. The CDR3 DNA is TGTGCCAGTAGTTTGACTAGCGGGATGGGGAATGAGCAGTTCTTC.

V and J are TRBV29-1 and TRBJ1-5; D is unresolved. The V and J ends lost 4 bases and 0 bases respectively, with 7 bases between them. The CDR3 covers 13 residues. CDR1 and CDR2 (germline): SQVTM, ANQGSEA. CDR3 region: CSVGDYSNQPQHF. Here the CDR3 DNA reads TGCAGCGTTGGAGATTATAGCAATCAGCCCCAGCATTTT.

This chain's CDR3 is CAISRDRGPDTQYF. Here the CDR3 DNA reads TGTGCCATCAGCCGGGACAGGGGGCCAGATACGCAGTATTTT. This sequence joins TRBV10-3 and TRBJ2-3; 12 bases map to TRBD1. The trim removed 6 bases at V and 4 bases at J, leaving 2 bases unmatched. The CDR3 runs 14 residues. Germline CDR1 is ENHRY and CDR2 is SYGVKD.

The chain uses TRBV29-1 and TRBJ1-5, with a weak D call TRBD1 (5 bases). The CDR3 runs 15 residues. Trimming removed 6 bases from V and 2 bases from J, with 17 bases in between. Per the germline V gene, CDR1 is SQVTM and CDR2 is ANQGSEA. This CDR3 is CSVMTGGVGNQPQHF. The CDR3 bases are TGCAGCGTCATGACGGGGGGAGTGGGCAATCAGCCCCAGCATTTT.

This clone was seen a single time. The chain joins TRBV10-3 to TRBJ2-2; D unresolved. Trimming removed 6 bases from V and 5 bases from J, with 7 bases in between. The CDR3 is 12 residues long. Per germline, CDR1 ENHRY and CDR2 SYGVKD. CDR3 sequence (DNA): TGTGCCATCAGAATCCTTACCGGGGAGCTGTTTTTT. This encodes CAIRILTGELFF.

The chain is built from TRBV6-6 and TRBJ1-1, with 10 bases fitting TRBD1. V dropped 5 bases and J dropped 0; count of bases not matched to a gene: 3. CDR3 length: 15 residues. From germline, CDR1 is MNHNY and CDR2 SVGAGI (reference sequence). The CDR3 DNA reads as TGTGCCAGCAGTGGACAGGGGGGGATGAACACTGAAGCTTTCTTT. Protein sequence: CASSGQGGMNTEAFF.

This clone turned up a few times. This chain links TRBV4-1 with TRBJ2-2; TRBD2 aligns across 15 bases. The V and J ends lost 4 bases and 3 bases, in that order; junction bases with no gene match: 3. This CDR3 has 17 amino acids. Germline V lookup: CDR1 MGHRA, CDR2 YSYEKL. The CDR3, as DNA: TGCGCCAGCAGCCCATGGACTAGCGGGAGGGACACCGGGGAGCTGTTTTTT. Translating it yields CASSPWTSGRDTGELFF.

The chain joins TRBV12-3 or TRBV12-4 to TRBJ2-1; D ambiguous. The CDR3 is 13 residues long. V lost 5 bases and J 4 bases, leaving 9 bases between the germline ends. The CDR3, as DNA: TGTGCCAGCAGTCCCAACAGATACAATGAGCAGTTCTTC. It specifies CASSPNRYNEQFF.

This chain uses TRBV2 with TRBJ1-1; D remains unclear. V lost 4 bases to trimming and J lost 7 bases, with 10 bases between them. The CDR3 loop spans 12 amino acids. Germline CDR1 and CDR2: SNHLY and FYNNEI. The CDR3 DNA reads TGTGCCAGCAGTGTAGGCGGCCGTGAAGCTTTCTTT. Its protein product is CASSVGGREAFF.

In this sample, this clone turned up a few times. The rearrangement uses TRBV29-1 and TRBJ1-2, with D hard to call. There are 15 residues in the CDR3. V was shortened by 0 bases and J by 4 bases, with 15 bases between the two germline ends. CDR1 is SQVTM and CDR2 is ANQGSEA in the germline V gene. Written as DNA, the CDR3 is TGCAGCGTTGAAGATCGTCCCCGAGTTCTCTATGGCTACACCTTC. Translation: CSVEDRPRVLYGYTF. The whole variable domain, filled in from reference TRBV29-1 and TRBJ1-2, reads SAVISQKPSRDICQRGTSLTIQCQVDSQVTMMFWYRQQPGQSLTLIATANQGSEATYESGFVIDKFPISRPNLTFSTLTVSNMSPEDSSIYLCSVEDRPRVLYGYTFGSGTRLTVV.

J is TRBJ1-4 and V is TRBV5-6, with D hard to call. Trimming took off 0 bases at V and 8 bases at J, with 11 bases between the two ends. CDR1 is SGHDT, CDR2 YYEEEE, per germline. This CDR3 comprises 14 residues. CDR3 amino acids: CASSLGASNEKLFF. CDR3 in DNA: TGTGCCAGCAGCTTGGGGGCCAGTAACGAAAAACTGTTTTTT.

V is TRBV14 and J is TRBJ2-2; maybe TRBD1 (6 bases). The germline gives CDR1 SGHDN, CDR2 FVKESK. V lost 8 bases, J lost 2 bases, and 12 bases lay in between. CDR3 length equals 14 residues. As DNA, the CDR3 is TGTGCCAGCCGACGGGACATCAACACCGGGGAGCTGTTTTTT. It yields the protein CASRRDINTGELFF.

The chain recombines TRBV30 with TRBJ2-2; TRBD2 agrees at 9 bases. Germline-derived CDR1 and CDR2 are GTSNPN and SVGIG (reference sequence). The junction had 11 bases not matched to a gene; V was cut back by 3 bases and J by 3 bases. CDR3 length: 17 amino acids. CDR3: CAWRGPLAGIDTGELFF. The CDR3 nucleotides read TGTGCCTGGAGGGGACCCCTAGCGGGGATCGACACCGGGGAGCTGTTTTTT.

This chain connects TRBV2 to TRBJ1-3; D unresolved. The CDR3 spans 15 residues. Germline-derived CDR1 and CDR2 are SNHLY and FYNNEI. V lost 3 bases and J 4 bases, leaving 13 bases between the germline ends. The CDR3 protein is CASSESSGYGNTIYF. The CDR3 DNA follows: TGTGCCAGCAGTGAGTCATCAGGCTACGGAAACACCATATATTTT.

This sequence joins TRBV18 and TRBJ2-1; TRBD2 agrees at 11 bases. Per germline, CDR1 KGHSH and CDR2 LQKENI. CDR3 length equals 17 residues. V dropped 4 bases and J dropped 0; count of bases not matched to a gene: 5. CDR3 in amino acids: CASSLLTSGGSYNEQFF. The CDR3 DNA follows: TGTGCCAGCTCACTCCTAACTAGCGGGGGCTCCTACAATGAGCAGTTCTTC.

V is TRBV30 and J is TRBJ1-6, with D unclear. The CDR3 runs 13 residues. V lost 0 bases to trimming and J lost 10 bases, with 10 bases between them. CDR1 and CDR2 (germline): GTSNPN, SVGIG (reference sequence). Here the CDR3 DNA reads TGTGCCTGGAGTGTACTGGGCGCGTCACCCCTCCACTTT. This sequence encodes CAWSVLGASPLHF.

The V and J genes are TRBV5-6 and TRBJ2-1, with 9 bases matching TRBD2. Germline CDR1 and CDR2: SGHDT and YYEEEE. The V and J ends lost 0 bases and 4 bases, in that order; junction bases with no gene match: 2. The CDR3 has 15 amino acids. The CDR3: CASSLGGRVYNEQFF. In nucleotides, the CDR3 is TGTGCCAGCAGCTTGGGCGGGAGGGTATACAATGAGCAGTTCTTC.

The rearrangement uses TRBV24-1 and TRBJ2-1; 12 nucleotides agree with TRBD2. Germline lookup yields CDR1 KGHDR and CDR2 SFDVKD. The V and J ends lost 3 bases and 4 bases, in that order; junction bases with no gene match: 12. This CDR3 has 19 amino acids. Here the CDR3 reads CATSDTLTSGRGVYNEQFF. In DNA, the CDR3 is TGTGCCACCAGTGATACCCTGACTAGCGGGAGAGGGGTTTACAATGAGCAGTTCTTC.